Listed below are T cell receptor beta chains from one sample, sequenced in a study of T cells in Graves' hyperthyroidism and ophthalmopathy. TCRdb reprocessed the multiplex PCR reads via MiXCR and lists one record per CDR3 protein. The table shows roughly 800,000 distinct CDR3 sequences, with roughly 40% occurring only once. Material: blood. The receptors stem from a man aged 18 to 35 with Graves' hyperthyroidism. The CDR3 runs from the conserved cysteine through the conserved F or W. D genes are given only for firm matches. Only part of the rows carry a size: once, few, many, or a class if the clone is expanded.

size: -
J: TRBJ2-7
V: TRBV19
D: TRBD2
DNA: TGTGCCAGTAGTCCCCGGGAGGGGATAGGCGAGCAGTACTTC
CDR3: CASSPREGIGEQYF

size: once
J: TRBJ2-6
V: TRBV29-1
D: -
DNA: TGCAGCGTTGGACAGGAGAGCTCTGGGGCCAACGTCCTGACTTTC
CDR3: CSVGQESSGANVLTF

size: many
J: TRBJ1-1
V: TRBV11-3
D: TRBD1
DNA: TGTGCCAGCAGTTTCGACAGGGCGGGCACTGAAGCTTTCTTT
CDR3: CASSFDRAGTEAFF

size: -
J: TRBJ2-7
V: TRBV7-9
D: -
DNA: TGTGCCAGCAGCCCGGTGGTGGTTGACGAGCAGTACTTC
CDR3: CASSPVVVDEQYF

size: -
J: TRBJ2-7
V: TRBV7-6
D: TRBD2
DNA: TGTGCCAGCAGCCCCCGGGAGGTCTCCTACGAGCAGTACTTC
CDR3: CASSPREVSYEQYF

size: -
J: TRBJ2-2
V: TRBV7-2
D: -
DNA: TGTGCCAGCAGCTTACTTCTTACCGGGGAGCTGTTTTTT
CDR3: CASSLLLTGELFF

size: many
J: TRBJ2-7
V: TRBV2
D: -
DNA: TGTGCCACCGTTGACATCTCCTACGAGCAGTACTTC
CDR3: CATVDISYEQYF

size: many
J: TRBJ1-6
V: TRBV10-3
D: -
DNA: TGTGCCATCAGTGAGTCAGACCGATATAATTCACCCCTCCACTTT
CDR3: CAISESDRYNSPLHF

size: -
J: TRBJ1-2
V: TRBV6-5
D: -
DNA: TGTGCCAGCAGCAGGAATTTAAACTATGGCTACACCTTC
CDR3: CASSRNLNYGYTF

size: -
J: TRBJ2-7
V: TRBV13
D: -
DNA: TGTGCCAGCAGCTTCCGGGGGGCGCCTCTTGGAGAGCAGTACTTC
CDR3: CASSFRGAPLGEQYF

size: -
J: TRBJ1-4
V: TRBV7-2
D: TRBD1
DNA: TGTGCCAGCTCACCAGAGGGGGCTGATGAAAAACTGTTTTTT
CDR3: CASSPEGADEKLFF

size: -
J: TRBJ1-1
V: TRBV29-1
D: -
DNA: TGCAGCGTTAACAGGAGGAATCGTGAAGCTTTCTTT
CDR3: CSVNRRNREAFF

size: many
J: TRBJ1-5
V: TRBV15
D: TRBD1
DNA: TGTGCCACCAGCGAAACAGGGGGCTCGGGTCAGCCCCAGCATTTT
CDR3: CATSETGGSGQPQHF

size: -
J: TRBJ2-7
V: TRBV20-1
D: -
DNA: TGCAGTGCCGACGATATCAGGGACGTGGCCTACGAGCAGTACTTC
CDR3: CSADDIRDVAYEQYF

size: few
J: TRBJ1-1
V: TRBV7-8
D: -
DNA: TGTGCCAGCAGCCGGGACCTTAGAGCTTTCTTT
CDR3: CASSRDLRAFF

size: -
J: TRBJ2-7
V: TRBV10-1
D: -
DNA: TGCGCCAGCAGTGGGGTAAGCTCCTACGAGCAGTACTTC
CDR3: CASSGVSSYEQYF

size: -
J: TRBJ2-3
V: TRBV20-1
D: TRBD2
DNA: TGCAGTGCTGGGGGACTAGAAGAATTCACAGATACGCAGTATTTT
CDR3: CSAGGLEEFTDTQYF

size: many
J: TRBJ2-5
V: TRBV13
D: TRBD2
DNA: TGTGCCAGCAGCCTGGGACTAGCGGGGGGGACCCAGTACTTC
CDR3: CASSLGLAGGTQYF

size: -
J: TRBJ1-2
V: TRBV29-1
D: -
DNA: TGCAGCGTCCTCGCAGGGGACGGGTTCTCTGGAAACACCTTC
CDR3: CSVLAGDGFSGNTF

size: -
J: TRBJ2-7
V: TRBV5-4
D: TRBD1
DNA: TGTGCCAGCAGCTTAGGCGTACAGGGGGCAAACGAGCAGTACTTC
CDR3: CASSLGVQGANEQYF

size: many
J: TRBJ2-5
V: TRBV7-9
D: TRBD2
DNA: TGTGCCAGCAGACTAGCGGGGGACCTGGAGACCCAGTACTTC
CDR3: CASRLAGDLETQYF

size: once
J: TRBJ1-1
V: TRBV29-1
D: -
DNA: TGCAGCTTAGGTGAGGCCACTGAAGCTTTCTTT
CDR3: CSLGEATEAFF

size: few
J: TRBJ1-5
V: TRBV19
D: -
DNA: TGTGCCAGCAGCGGGGGGGTTAGCAATCAGCCCCAGCATTTT
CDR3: CASSGGVSNQPQHF

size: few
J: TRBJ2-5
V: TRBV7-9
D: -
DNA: TGTGCCAGCGGAACGGGGAGCGGGGAGACCCAGTACTTC
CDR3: CASGTGSGETQYF

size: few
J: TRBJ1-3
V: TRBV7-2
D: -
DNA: TGCGCCAGCAGCCAAGTCAGGGCCGGGCTGAGTGGAAACACCATATATTTT
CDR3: CASSQVRAGLSGNTIYF

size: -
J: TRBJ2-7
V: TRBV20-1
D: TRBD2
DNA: TGCAGTGCCGGCGGGACTACACATCTCGAGCAGTACTTC
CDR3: CSAGGTTHLEQYF

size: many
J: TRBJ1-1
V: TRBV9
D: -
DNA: TGTGCCAGCAGTAGCGAAGTGAACACTGAAGCTTTCTTT
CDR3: CASSSEVNTEAFF

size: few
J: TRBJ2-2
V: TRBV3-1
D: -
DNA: TGTGCCAGCAGCAAGGGGCCAGACCGCCCCACCGGGGAGCTGTTTTTT
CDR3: CASSKGPDRPTGELFF

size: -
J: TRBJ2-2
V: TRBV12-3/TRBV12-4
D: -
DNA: TGTGCCAGCAGTTTCTTGCAATTGAACGGGGAGCTGTTTTTT
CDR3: CASSFLQLNGELFF